This T cell receptor (beta chain) stems from a study of cytomegalovirus exposure and HLA in healthy donors. Whole-study context: Caucasian-associated ancestry cluster membership applied to just over 80% of approximately 420 genotyped donors.

CDR3 length: 14 residues. CDR1 and CDR2 from the germline V gene are SGDLS and YYNGEE. The germline V and J ends were trimmed by 0 bases and 4 bases, with 10 bases remaining between them. Primers included in the PCR were 60 Vbeta and 13 Jbeta primers. The table came from immunoSEQ multiplex PCR; TCRdb's copy has only in-frame clones and leaves some out. Here the sample spans about 160,000 clones, 80% being singletons. The sequencing input was PBMCs. The source of this sequence is a young man in good health and CMV-seropositive. The genes are TRBV9 and TRBJ2-5; no clear D gene. CDR3: CASSVEDISETQYF. The DNA for the CDR3 is TGTGCCAGCAGCGTAGAAGACATTTCAGAGACCCAGTACTTC.